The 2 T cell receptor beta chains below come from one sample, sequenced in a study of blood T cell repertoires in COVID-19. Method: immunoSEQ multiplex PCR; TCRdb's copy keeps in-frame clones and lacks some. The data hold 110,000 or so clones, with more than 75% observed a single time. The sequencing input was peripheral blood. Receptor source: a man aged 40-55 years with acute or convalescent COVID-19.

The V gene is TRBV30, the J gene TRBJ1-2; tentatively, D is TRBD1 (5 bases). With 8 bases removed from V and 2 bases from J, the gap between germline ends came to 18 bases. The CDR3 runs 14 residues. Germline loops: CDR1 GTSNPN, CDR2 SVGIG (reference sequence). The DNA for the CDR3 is TGTGCCCGTCGGGGGTACAGGCGAAACTATGGCTACACCTTC. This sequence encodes CARRGYRRNYGYTF.

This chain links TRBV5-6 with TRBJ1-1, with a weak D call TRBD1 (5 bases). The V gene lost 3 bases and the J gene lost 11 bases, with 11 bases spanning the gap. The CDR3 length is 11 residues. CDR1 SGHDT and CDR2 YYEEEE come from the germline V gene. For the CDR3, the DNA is TGTGCCAGCAGCTCCAGGGCTGGGGCTTTCTTT. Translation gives CASSSRAGAFF.